This T cell receptor (beta chain) was profiled in a study of T-cell memory formation after mild COVID-19. Overall study: TCR clusters were mostly confined to one donor each. General study findings and limits: Cross-reactive memory seemingly joined, as some responding clones were found in pre-infection memory.

5'RACE primed from the constant segment yielded TCR alpha and TCR beta cDNA libraries bearing sample barcodes and UMIs. One entry per CDR3 protein results from TCRdb running MiXCR on the 5' RACE reads. The sample consists of roughly 480,000 distinct CDR3 sequences, nearly 25% of them appearing once. Regarding this clonotype: What it binds is not known.

V gave up 4 bases and J gave up 8 bases, with 10 bases separating them. The germline CDR1 and CDR2 sequences are SGDLS and YYNGEE. This CDR3 is built from 13 residues. Sequencing was done on a sample of PBMCs or a T cell subset sorted from them (not recorded which). The source is an adult woman who had mild COVID-19 (a few samples of this study predate the infection). Cell type and time point are not known. J is TRBJ1-6 and V is TRBV9; D unclear. The CDR3 DNA is TGTGCCAGCAGCACCGGACGCCATTCACCCCTCCACTTT. Translating it yields CASSTGRHSPLHF.